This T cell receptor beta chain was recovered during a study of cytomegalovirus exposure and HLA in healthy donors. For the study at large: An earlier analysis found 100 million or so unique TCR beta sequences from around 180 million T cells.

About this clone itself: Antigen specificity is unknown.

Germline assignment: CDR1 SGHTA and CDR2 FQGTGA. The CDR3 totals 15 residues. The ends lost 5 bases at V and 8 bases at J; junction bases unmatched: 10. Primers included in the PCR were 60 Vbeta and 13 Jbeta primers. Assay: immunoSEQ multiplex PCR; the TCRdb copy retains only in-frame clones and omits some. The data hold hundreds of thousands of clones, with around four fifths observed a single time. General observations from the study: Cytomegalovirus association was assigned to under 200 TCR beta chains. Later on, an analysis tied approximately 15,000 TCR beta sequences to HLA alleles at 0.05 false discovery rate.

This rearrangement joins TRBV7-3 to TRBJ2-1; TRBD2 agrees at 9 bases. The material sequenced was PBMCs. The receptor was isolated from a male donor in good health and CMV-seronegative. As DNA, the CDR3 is TGTGCCAGCAGCCCCCGTTTAGCGGGAGTGTATGAGCAGTTCTTC. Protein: CASSPRLAGVYEQFF.